What follows are 15 T cell receptor beta chains derived from one specimen sequenced in a study of T cells in Graves' hyperthyroidism and ophthalmopathy. Amplification of TCR beta CDR3 regions used RNA as the template. In the first-round RT-PCR of the TCR CDR3, the HTBI primer set was used. TCRdb recomputed calls from the multiplex PCR reads with MiXCR, one row per CDR3 protein. The data show some 500,000 distinct CDR3 sequences, around a quarter seen once. Sequenced sample: blood. The receptors originated from a woman aged 25 to 45 with Graves' ophthalmopathy.

This clonotype was observed a few times. The chain combines TRBV7-3 with TRBJ2-5, with D perhaps TRBD1 (7 bases). V lost 2 bases to trimming and J lost 5 bases, with 15 bases between them. Germline lookup yields CDR1 SGHTA and CDR2 FQGTGA. The CDR3 covers 15 residues. CDR3 DNA sequence: TGTGCCAGCAGCTTACGGGGGACAGTTACGGAGACCCAGTACTTC. It specifies CASSLRGTVTETQYF.

The chain is built from TRBV10-3 and TRBJ1-1, with TRBD1 as a possible D gene (5 bases). The CDR3 extends over 13 amino acids. The V end lost 8 bases, the J end lost 0 bases, and 10 bases lay between the germline ends. The germline V gene has CDR1 ENHRY and CDR2 SYGVKD. CDR3 sequence (DNA): TGTGCCATCGCCCCGGGGGTGAACACTGAAGCTTTCTTT. Protein sequence: CAIAPGVNTEAFF.

This rearrangement joins TRBV28 to TRBJ2-7; D remains unclear. CDR1 and CDR2 from the germline V gene are MDHEN and SYDVKM. Between the trimmed V and J ends, which lost 2 bases and 7 bases, there was a span of 9 bases. The CDR3 is 12 residues long. DNA for the CDR3: TGTGCCAGCAGTTTAGGGCTTCAAGAGCAGTACTTC. Translated: CASSLGLQEQYF.

The chain carries TRBV5-1 and TRBJ1-1, with unresolved D. Trimming cost V 0 bases and J 1 base, with 13 bases left between them. The CDR3 length is 16 residues. Germline V gene sequence: CDR1 SGHRS, CDR2 YFSETQ. The CDR3 here is CASSLASKGRNTEAFF. The CDR3 DNA reads TGCGCCAGCAGCTTGGCCTCTAAAGGGAGGAACACTGAAGCTTTCTTT.

The CDR3: CASSSSTYMNTEAFF. The CDR3 coding sequence is TGTGCCAGCAGTTCATCAACATACATGAACACTGAAGCTTTCTTT. This chain links TRBV27 with TRBJ1-1; the D is unclear. The CDR3 runs to 15 residues. Germline V gene data show CDR1 as MNHEY and CDR2 as SMNVEV (reference sequence). V was clipped by 4 bases and J by 0 bases, with 12 bases between them.

This clonotype was recorded many times. One junction end does not reproduce the germline sequence, and a read error may be involved. This sequence joins TRBV6-5 and TRBJ2-5, with 13 bases identical to TRBD2. Germline assignment: CDR1 MNHEY and CDR2 SVGAGI. The CDR3 runs 17 residues. The CDR3 is CTSRHSGTSGAKETQYF. DNA of the CDR3: TGTACCAGCAGGCATTCCGGGACTAGCGGGGCGAAAGAGACCCAGTACTTC.

This clonotype was seen many times. The genes are TRBV15 and TRBJ2-7, with D unresolved. Between the trimmed V and J ends, which lost 0 bases and 2 bases, there was a span of 14 bases. The CDR3 is 16 amino acids. Germline V CDR1 and CDR2: LNHNV, YYDKDF (reference sequence). The CDR3 DNA sequence: TGTGCCACCAGCAGAGAAAGGTCGGGCGTCCCCTACGAGCAGTACTTC. Residues: CATSRERSGVPYEQYF.

This clonotype was found many times. A much larger clone differs by one base, so this may be a read error. The chain joins TRBV6-2 or TRBV6-3 to TRBJ1-1; a weak D match, TRBD1 (6 bases). This CDR3 contains 14 residues. Trimming shortened V by 7 bases and J by 4 bases, and 16 bases separated the two germline ends. Germline loops: CDR1 MNHEY, CDR2 SVGEGT. DNA of the CDR3: TGTGCCAGCACCCGGGCAGGGGAGGGCACTGAAGCTTTCTTT. Amino acids: CASTRAGEGTEAFF.

V and J are TRBV20-1 and TRBJ2-5, with TRBD2 as a possible D gene (5 bases). Germline-derived CDR1 and CDR2 are DFQATT and SNEGSKA (reference sequence). The CDR3 has 12 amino acids. The ends were cut back, 6 bases at V and 1 base at J, with 9 bases in the middle. CDR3 protein: CSATGTQETQYF. CDR3 in DNA: TGCAGTGCAACGGGAACCCAAGAGACCCAGTACTTC.

This clonotype occurred a few times. The genes are TRBV2 and TRBJ1-2, with unresolved D. Germline CDR1 reads SNHLY; CDR2 reads FYNNEI. This CDR3 has 11 residues. V was cut by 7 bases and J by 9 bases, with 12 bases left in between. DNA of the CDR3: TGTGCCAGCACCGAATTGGGAAGCTACACCTTC. It yields the protein CASTELGSYTF.

This clonotype has ten or more counts. The junction departs from germline at one end; a sequencing error may be responsible. J is TRBJ2-7 and V is TRBV5-1, with a possible D match to TRBD1 (6 bases). Per germline, CDR1 SGHRS and CDR2 YFSETQ. There are 12 residues in the CDR3. This CDR3 reads CASSPQGYEQYF. In DNA, the CDR3 is TGTGCCAGCAGCCCACAGGGCTACGAGCAGTACTTC. The full variable domain, completed using reference TRBV5-1 and TRBJ2-7, is KAGVTQTPRYLIKTRGQQVTLSCSPISGHRSVSWYQQTPGQGLQFLFEYFSETQRNKGNFPGRFSGRQFSNSRSEMNVSTLELGDSALYLCASSPQGYEQYFGPGTRLTVT.

This clonotype was counted only a few times. This chain joins TRBV12-3 or TRBV12-4 and TRBJ1-1, with 9 bases fitting TRBD1. With V trimmed by 0 bases and J by 2 bases, 1 base remained unmatched. The CDR3 is made up of 15 amino acids. The DNA of the CDR3 is TGTGCCAGCAGTTTAGCACAGGGGGCTAACACTGAAGCTTTCTTT. It translates to CASSLAQGANTEAFF.

Ten or more counts support this clonotype. The rearrangement joins TRBV6-1 to TRBJ2-7; no reliable D call. CDR1 and CDR2 (germline): MNHNS, SASEGT. Trimming left V 6 bases short and J 2 bases short, with 8 bases between. The CDR3 covers 12 residues. The CDR3 DNA follows: TGTGCCAGCAGCAGGCGCACCTACGAGCAGTACTTC. This translates into CASSRRTYEQYF.

The gene calls are TRBV10-3 and TRBJ2-2; 9 bases align to TRBD2. Germline assignment: CDR1 ENHRY and CDR2 SYGVKD. The CDR3 totals 16 residues. V lost 3 bases and J lost 1; bases outside the gene matches: 3. The CDR3 is CAISESGGKNTGELFF. The CDR3 nucleotides are TGTGCCATCAGTGAAAGCGGGGGGAAGAACACCGGGGAGCTGTTTTTT.

The rearrangement links TRBV27 to TRBJ1-2, with 11 bases fitting TRBD1. Per germline, CDR1 MNHEY and CDR2 SMNVEV (reference sequence). V was clipped by 3 bases and J by 5 bases; unmatched bases: 17. This CDR3 region has 19 residues. CDR3 nucleotides: TGTGCCAGCAGTTTTCGGTTCCGCCCGGGACAGGGGGTCGGGTATGGCTACACCTTC. It is translated as CASSFRFRPGQGVGYGYTF.